A single sample is the source of the 20 T cell receptor beta chains below, sequenced in a study of beta chain features in type 1 diabetes. Of the isolated RNA, all was reverse transcribed, and so the sequenced material was expressed TCRB transcripts. Assay used: immunoSEQ multiplex PCR; TCRdb lists only in-frame clones, some missing. The data show around 430,000 clones, approximately 28% seen once. The sequencing sample was made of naive CD4+ T cells from blood. Receptors originate from a young man in good health.

This clone has just a few counts. The V and J genes are TRBV11-3 and TRBJ2-7; D is unclear. CDR3 length: 13 residues. CDR1 is SGHNT and CDR2 is YENEEA in the germline V gene. The germline V and J ends were trimmed by 6 bases and 2 bases, with 11 bases remaining between them. The DNA for the CDR3 is TGTGCCAGCAGGCGGACGGGCACCTACGAGCAGTACTTC. This encodes CASRRTGTYEQYF.

The chain combines TRBV4-3 with TRBJ1-2, with a weak D call TRBD1 (5 bases). Germline CDR1 and CDR2: LGHNA and YSLEER. The CDR3 has 13 residues. The V end lost 6 bases, the J end lost 2 bases, and 10 bases lay between the germline ends. The CDR3 loop is CASSWTSNYGYTF. Written as DNA, the CDR3 is TGCGCCAGCAGTTGGACATCGAACTATGGCTACACCTTC.

This clone was seen a handful of times. The rearrangement joins TRBV5-1 to TRBJ1-1, with unresolved D. CDR3 length: 16 residues. CDR1 is SGHRS, CDR2 YFSETQ, per germline. V lost 0 bases, J lost 2 bases, and 14 bases lay in between. The CDR3 DNA is TGCGCCAGCAGCTTGGATAGAGGGTACATCAACACTGAAGCTTTCTTT. It specifies CASSLDRGYINTEAFF.

The chain uses TRBV9 and TRBJ2-1; D is possibly TRBD2 (7 bases). CDR1 SGDLS and CDR2 YYNGEE come from the germline V gene. The CDR3 sequence is 16 residues long. Trimming removed 3 bases at V and 0 bases at J, with 13 bases between. CDR3 DNA sequence: TGTGCCAGCAGCGCCGGGGGCGGGAGCTCCTACAATGAGCAGTTCTTC. This sequence encodes CASSAGGGSSYNEQFF. Full variable domain (outside the CDR3, taken from reference TRBV9 and TRBJ2-1): DSGVTQTPKHLITATGQRVTLRCSPRSGDLSVYWYQQSLDQGLQFLIQYYNGEERAKGNILERFSAQQFPDLHSELNLSSLELGDSALYFCASSAGGGSSYNEQFFGPGTRLTVL.

This clone was picked up one time. The chain links TRBV30 to TRBJ1-5, with D tentatively TRBD1 (6 bases). CDR3 length: 15 amino acids. Between the trimmed V and J ends, which lost 2 bases and 7 bases, there was a span of 18 bases. CDR1 GTSNPN and CDR2 SVGIG come from the germline V gene (reference sequence). The CDR3 sequence is CAWSLSGGAGQPQHF. The CDR3, as DNA: TGTGCCTGGAGTCTATCGGGGGGCGCGGGGCAGCCCCAGCATTTT.

This clone was detected only a few times. This chain connects TRBV5-1 to TRBJ2-5; 9 bases fit TRBD2. V trimming: 0 bases; J trimming: 2 bases; junction bases outside the gene matches: 5. CDR3 length: 16 amino acids. Per the germline V gene, CDR1 is SGHRS and CDR2 is YFSETQ. The CDR3 region has the DNA TGCGCCAGCAGCTTGGGGGCTAGCGGGGCGCAAGAGACCCAGTACTTC. It encodes CASSLGASGAQETQYF.

This clone was counted between two and nine times. The rearrangement links TRBV29-1 to TRBJ2-7; tentative D call: TRBD1 (6 bases). Germline V gene sequence: CDR1 SQVTM, CDR2 ANQGSEA. Between the trimmed V and J ends, which lost 4 bases and 6 bases, there was a span of 16 bases. There are 13 residues in the CDR3. The CDR3: CSVGERRGSEQYF. In nucleotides, the CDR3 is TGCAGCGTTGGAGAACGCAGGGGTAGCGAGCAGTACTTC.

Only a few counts were recorded for this clone. The sample holds other DNA sequences that translate to the same CDR3. This chain joins TRBV29-1 and TRBJ2-5; 8 nucleotides line up with TRBD1. Germline CDR1 SQVTM, CDR2 ANQGSEA. The CDR3 is 11 residues long. V shed 7 bases, J shed 5 bases, and the junction held 3 bases outside the gene matches. CDR3 protein: CSGDRGETQYF. In DNA form, the CDR3 reads TGCAGCGGTGACAGGGGTGAGACCCAGTACTTC.

This clone was detected a few times. The V gene is TRBV19, the J gene TRBJ2-3; 9 bases map to TRBD1. The V gene end was trimmed by 4 bases and the J gene end by 1 base; junction bases not matched to a gene: 9. The CDR3 is 17 amino acids. CDR1 and CDR2 (germline): LNHDA, SQIVND (reference sequence). The CDR3 loop is CASSTIPRDRGTDTQYF. CDR3 DNA sequence: TGTGCCAGTAGTACCATCCCCCGGGACAGGGGCACAGATACGCAGTATTTT.

In its sample, this clone was seen once. CDR3 nucleotides: TGTGCCAGCAGTTTCACTAGCTTCGAGCAGTACTTC. As protein: CASSFTSFEQYF. The V and J genes are TRBV6-6 and TRBJ2-7, with D maybe TRBD2 (6 bases). Germline V gene sequence: CDR1 MNHNY, CDR2 SVGAGI (reference sequence). The CDR3 is 12 residues long. Trimming stripped 4 bases from V and 6 bases from J, with 10 bases between.

V is TRBV4-1 and J is TRBJ1-3, with 9 bases identical to TRBD1. Unmatched junction bases numbered 6, after V lost 4 bases and J lost 2 bases. The length of the CDR3 is 16 residues. Per the germline V gene, CDR1 is MGHRA and CDR2 is YSYEKL. CDR3 amino acids: CASSLGTGKTGNTIYF. The CDR3 DNA sequence: TGCGCCAGCAGCCTAGGGACAGGGAAGACTGGAAACACCATATATTTT.

V is TRBV10-3 and J is TRBJ2-3, with TRBD1 as a possible D gene (6 bases). Trimming shortened V by 3 bases and J by 7 bases, and 11 bases separated the two germline ends. Germline CDR1 is ENHRY and CDR2 is SYGVKD. This CDR3 contains 13 residues. The CDR3 DNA follows: TGTGCCATCAGTGAACAGGGTGCGAATACGCAGTATTTT. Translated: CAISEQGANTQYF.

This clone was observed a few times. The chain employs TRBV30 and TRBJ2-7; D may be TRBD2 (6 bases). Deletions cut 2 bases from V and 3 bases from J, with 17 bases between. Germline loops: CDR1 GTSNPN, CDR2 SVGIG (reference sequence). The CDR3 loop spans 15 amino acids. This chain's CDR3 is CAWSFPGLTNYEQYF. CDR3 DNA sequence: TGTGCCTGGAGTTTCCCGGGACTGACAAACTACGAGCAGTACTTC.

The chain links TRBV29-1 to TRBJ2-1; 16 positions agree with TRBD2. The CDR3 sequence is 17 residues long. In germline, CDR1 is SQVTM, CDR2 ANQGSEA. The V gene end was trimmed by 6 bases and the J gene end by 0 bases; junction bases not matched to a gene: 5. The CDR3: CSVSGLAGGLSYNEQFF. The CDR3 region has the DNA TGCAGCGTCTCGGGACTAGCGGGAGGGCTCTCCTACAATGAGCAGTTCTTC.

The chain couples TRBV7-2 to TRBJ2-3; D is unclear. CDR1 SGHTA and CDR2 FQGNSA come from the germline V gene. Trimming took off 5 bases at V and 7 bases at J, with 7 bases between the two ends. This CDR3 is 11 amino acids long. The DNA for the CDR3 is TGTGCCAGCAGCCGCGGATATACGCAGTATTTT. Encoded protein: CASSRGYTQYF.

The chain carries TRBV5-1 and TRBJ2-5, with 11 bases fitting TRBD1. In germline, CDR1 is SGHRS, CDR2 YFSETQ. Unmatched junction bases numbered 6, after V lost 6 bases and J lost 5 bases. This CDR3 is 14 amino acids long. The chain's CDR3 is CASTRTGGRETQYF. The CDR3 coding sequence is TGCGCCAGCACCCGGACAGGGGGCCGGGAGACCCAGTACTTC.

This clone was detected only a few times. The chain uses TRBV29-1 and TRBJ1-3; D remains unclear. There are 14 residues in the CDR3. V was shortened by 4 bases and J by 0 bases, with 10 bases between the two germline ends. Germline V gene sequence: CDR1 SQVTM, CDR2 ANQGSEA. Here the CDR3 reads CSVAGVISGNTIYF. The CDR3 DNA follows: TGCAGCGTTGCCGGGGTAATCTCTGGAAACACCATATATTTT. Filled out from reference TRBV29-1 and TRBJ1-3, the complete variable domain reads SAVISQKPSRDICQRGTSLTIQCQVDSQVTMMFWYRQQPGQSLTLIATANQGSEATYESGFVIDKFPISRPNLTFSTLTVSNMSPEDSSIYLCSVAGVISGNTIYFGEGSWLTVV.

This clone was seen a handful of times. The J gene is TRBJ1-4, the V gene TRBV7-2; weak D call: TRBD1 (6 bases). The germline gives CDR1 SGHTA, CDR2 FQGNSA. V lost 0 bases and J 10 bases, leaving 18 bases between the germline ends. The CDR3 consists of 16 residues. Written as DNA, the CDR3 is TGTGCCAGCAGCTTAGCAGCTGGGGGACAATCAGGAAAACTGTTTTTT. Residues: CASSLAAGGQSGKLFF. Together with reference TRBV7-2 and TRBJ1-4, the CDR3 gives the full variable domain: GAGVSQSPSNKVTEKGKDVELRCDPISGHTALYWYRQSLGQGLEFLIYFQGNSAPDKSGLPSDRFSAERTGGSVSTLTIQRTQQEDSAVYLCASSLAAGGQSGKLFFGSGTQLSVL.

J is TRBJ2-7 and V is TRBV29-1; D gene ambiguous. V lost 2 bases to trimming and J lost 3 bases, with 11 bases between them. The CDR3 spans 13 residues. Germline lookup yields CDR1 SQVTM and CDR2 ANQGSEA. CDR3 DNA: TGCAGCGTTGAAACCCCCCACCTCTACGAGCAGTACTTC. This sequence encodes CSVETPHLYEQYF.

The chain employs TRBV28 and TRBJ2-5; D unclear. CDR1 and CDR2 from the germline V gene are MDHEN and SYDVKM. This CDR3 spans 13 amino acids. Trimming took 8 bases from V and 5 from J, leaving 15 bases between them. The CDR3, as DNA: TGTGCCAGCTCCCAAAGGCTGTTGGAGACCCAGTACTTC. Amino acid sequence: CASSQRLLETQYF.